Listed below are T cell receptor beta chains from one sample, sequenced in a study of immune heterogeneity within non-small cell lung tumors. MiXCR, run by TCRdb on the multiplex PCR reads, gives a single entry per CDR3 protein. This sample has 10,000 to 11,000 distinct CDR3 sequences, with approximately 20% found just once. What was sequenced was lung tumor tissue. The receptors come from a man aged 55 to 70 with non-small cell lung cancer. CDR3s include the opening cysteine and the closing phenylalanine or tryptophan. D genes are given only for firm matches. A row's size may be missing; if present it is once, few, many or a size class.

abundance,v_gene,j_gene,d_gene,CDR3aa,CDR3nt
few,TRBV7-9,TRBJ1-5,TRBD1,CASSRTGEYNQPQHF,TGTGCCAGCAGCCGCACAGGGGAATACAATCAGCCCCAGCATTTT
NA,TRBV6-1,TRBJ2-5,TRBD1,CASNRDRGQETQYF,TGTGCCAGCAACCGGGACAGGGGTCAAGAGACCCAGTACTTC
few,TRBV5-1,TRBJ2-1,NA,CASSLGTGGISSYNEQFF,TGCGCCAGCAGCTTGGGGACCGGGGGTATCAGCTCCTACAATGAGCAGTTCTTC
NA,TRBV3-1,TRBJ2-7,NA,CASGTVNEQYF,TGTGCCTCCGGGACTGTCAACGAGCAGTACTTC
medium-sized,TRBV12-3/TRBV12-4,TRBJ1-1,NA,CASSNIQNTEAFF,TGTGCCAGCAGTAACATACAAAACACTGAAGCTTTCTTT
few,TRBV24-1,TRBJ2-1,NA,CATSDPKWDEQFF,TGTGCCACCAGTGACCCCAAGTGGGATGAGCAGTTCTTC
few,TRBV3-1,TRBJ2-5,TRBD2,CASSQPAGEETQYF,TGTGCCAGCAGCCAACCAGCGGGGGAGGAGACCCAGTACTTC
NA,TRBV6-2/TRBV6-3,TRBJ2-3,TRBD2,CASSQSGSTDTHYF,TGTGCCAGCAGCCAGAGCGGGAGCACAGATACGCATTACTTT
NA,TRBV4-2,TRBJ2-7,NA,CASSPTDVARHEQYF,TGTGCCAGCAGCCCTACGGACGTAGCTCGCCACGAGCAGTACTTC
few,TRBV19,TRBJ2-1,NA,CASSVDRGRGGSYNEQFF,TGTGCCAGTAGTGTCGACAGGGGTCGGGGGGGTTCCTACAATGAGCAGTTCTTC
many,TRBV7-6,TRBJ1-6,NA,CASSLAGGHSPLHF,TGTGCCAGCAGCTTAGCTGGGGGGCATTCACCCCTCCACTTT
NA,TRBV7-9,TRBJ1-5,NA,CASSLVGGGQPQHF,TGTGCCAGCAGCTTAGTGGGGGGAGGCCAGCCCCAGCATTTT
medium-sized,TRBV7-9,TRBJ2-1,NA,CASSLQGQSNEQFF,TGTGCCAGCAGCTTGCAAGGGCAGAGCAATGAGCAGTTCTTC
NA,TRBV5-4,TRBJ1-3,NA,CASSLGHGNTIYF,TGTGCCAGCAGCTTGGGGCACGGAAACACCATATATTTT
few,TRBV19,TRBJ1-5,TRBD1,CASSLDRVSQPQHF,TGTGCCAGTAGCTTGGACAGGGTGAGTCAGCCCCAGCATTTT
NA,TRBV20-1,TRBJ1-2,NA,CSALAGSTEEGYTF,TGCAGTGCTCTGGCAGGGTCAACCGAAGAGGGCTACACCTTC
medium-sized,TRBV20-1,TRBJ1-1,NA,CSASKGTEAFF,TGCAGTGCTAGTAAGGGCACTGAAGCTTTCTTT
medium-sized,TRBV19,TRBJ1-1,NA,CASKVGPDTEAFF,TGTGCCAGTAAGGTAGGTCCGGACACTGAAGCTTTCTTT
medium-sized,TRBV19,TRBJ2-7,TRBD1,CASSLGTGVYEQYF,TGTGCCAGTAGTCTCGGGACAGGGGTCTACGAGCAGTACTTC
NA,TRBV20-1,TRBJ2-3,NA,CSAVAATDTQYF,TGCAGTGCTGTGGCAGCCACAGATACGCAGTATTTT
medium-sized,TRBV24-1,TRBJ2-1,NA,CATSEDGTYNEQFF,TGTGCCACCAGTGAGGACGGTACCTACAATGAGCAGTTCTTC
many,TRBV7-2,TRBJ2-7,NA,CASSRIRNEQYF,TGTGCCAGCAGTCGGATAAGGAACGAGCAGTACTTC
NA,TRBV20-1,TRBJ2-1,TRBD2,CSATGLAGTEQFF,TGCAGTGCTACCGGACTAGCGGGAACTGAGCAGTTCTTC
few,TRBV5-1,TRBJ2-4,TRBD2,CASSLGTTIAKNIQYF,TGCGCCAGCAGCTTAGGGACTACCATAGCCAAAAACATTCAGTACTTC
once,TRBV5-6,TRBJ1-1,NA,CASSWVIGNQNTEAFF,TGTGCCAGCAGCTGGGTAATAGGTAATCAGAACACTGAAGCTTTCTTT
medium-sized,TRBV27,TRBJ1-6,TRBD1,CASSHSGGADSPLHF,TGTGCCAGCAGTCATTCAGGGGGCGCGGATTCACCCCTCCACTTT
NA,TRBV6-1,TRBJ2-1,NA,CASGEDVDEQFF,TGTGCCAGCGGTGAAGACGTTGATGAGCAGTTCTTC
once,TRBV18,TRBJ2-5,TRBD2,CASSPSRVKPSGSEEAETQYF,TGTGCCAGCTCACCAAGTAGGGTAAAACCTAGCGGGAGTGAAGAGGCCGAGACCCAGTACTTC
NA,TRBV19,TRBJ2-2,TRBD2,CASSLASGRAWTGELFF,TGTGCCAGTAGTTTGGCTAGCGGGCGTGCTTGGACCGGGGAGCTGTTTTTT
few,TRBV9,TRBJ2-3,NA,CASSAVDDTQYF,TGTGCCAGCAGCGCGGTGGATGATACGCAGTATTTT
few,TRBV7-9,TRBJ2-7,TRBD2,CASSPSWTSGRAYEQYF,TGTGCCAGCAGCCCCTCGTGGACTAGCGGGAGGGCCTACGAGCAGTACTTC
NA,TRBV20-1,TRBJ1-1,NA,CSATGGNTEAFF,TGCAGTGCTACGGGAGGGAACACTGAAGCTTTCTTT
medium-sized,TRBV20-1,TRBJ2-1,TRBD2,CSASGRLNEQFF,TGCAGTGCTAGCGGGAGGCTTAATGAGCAGTTCTTC